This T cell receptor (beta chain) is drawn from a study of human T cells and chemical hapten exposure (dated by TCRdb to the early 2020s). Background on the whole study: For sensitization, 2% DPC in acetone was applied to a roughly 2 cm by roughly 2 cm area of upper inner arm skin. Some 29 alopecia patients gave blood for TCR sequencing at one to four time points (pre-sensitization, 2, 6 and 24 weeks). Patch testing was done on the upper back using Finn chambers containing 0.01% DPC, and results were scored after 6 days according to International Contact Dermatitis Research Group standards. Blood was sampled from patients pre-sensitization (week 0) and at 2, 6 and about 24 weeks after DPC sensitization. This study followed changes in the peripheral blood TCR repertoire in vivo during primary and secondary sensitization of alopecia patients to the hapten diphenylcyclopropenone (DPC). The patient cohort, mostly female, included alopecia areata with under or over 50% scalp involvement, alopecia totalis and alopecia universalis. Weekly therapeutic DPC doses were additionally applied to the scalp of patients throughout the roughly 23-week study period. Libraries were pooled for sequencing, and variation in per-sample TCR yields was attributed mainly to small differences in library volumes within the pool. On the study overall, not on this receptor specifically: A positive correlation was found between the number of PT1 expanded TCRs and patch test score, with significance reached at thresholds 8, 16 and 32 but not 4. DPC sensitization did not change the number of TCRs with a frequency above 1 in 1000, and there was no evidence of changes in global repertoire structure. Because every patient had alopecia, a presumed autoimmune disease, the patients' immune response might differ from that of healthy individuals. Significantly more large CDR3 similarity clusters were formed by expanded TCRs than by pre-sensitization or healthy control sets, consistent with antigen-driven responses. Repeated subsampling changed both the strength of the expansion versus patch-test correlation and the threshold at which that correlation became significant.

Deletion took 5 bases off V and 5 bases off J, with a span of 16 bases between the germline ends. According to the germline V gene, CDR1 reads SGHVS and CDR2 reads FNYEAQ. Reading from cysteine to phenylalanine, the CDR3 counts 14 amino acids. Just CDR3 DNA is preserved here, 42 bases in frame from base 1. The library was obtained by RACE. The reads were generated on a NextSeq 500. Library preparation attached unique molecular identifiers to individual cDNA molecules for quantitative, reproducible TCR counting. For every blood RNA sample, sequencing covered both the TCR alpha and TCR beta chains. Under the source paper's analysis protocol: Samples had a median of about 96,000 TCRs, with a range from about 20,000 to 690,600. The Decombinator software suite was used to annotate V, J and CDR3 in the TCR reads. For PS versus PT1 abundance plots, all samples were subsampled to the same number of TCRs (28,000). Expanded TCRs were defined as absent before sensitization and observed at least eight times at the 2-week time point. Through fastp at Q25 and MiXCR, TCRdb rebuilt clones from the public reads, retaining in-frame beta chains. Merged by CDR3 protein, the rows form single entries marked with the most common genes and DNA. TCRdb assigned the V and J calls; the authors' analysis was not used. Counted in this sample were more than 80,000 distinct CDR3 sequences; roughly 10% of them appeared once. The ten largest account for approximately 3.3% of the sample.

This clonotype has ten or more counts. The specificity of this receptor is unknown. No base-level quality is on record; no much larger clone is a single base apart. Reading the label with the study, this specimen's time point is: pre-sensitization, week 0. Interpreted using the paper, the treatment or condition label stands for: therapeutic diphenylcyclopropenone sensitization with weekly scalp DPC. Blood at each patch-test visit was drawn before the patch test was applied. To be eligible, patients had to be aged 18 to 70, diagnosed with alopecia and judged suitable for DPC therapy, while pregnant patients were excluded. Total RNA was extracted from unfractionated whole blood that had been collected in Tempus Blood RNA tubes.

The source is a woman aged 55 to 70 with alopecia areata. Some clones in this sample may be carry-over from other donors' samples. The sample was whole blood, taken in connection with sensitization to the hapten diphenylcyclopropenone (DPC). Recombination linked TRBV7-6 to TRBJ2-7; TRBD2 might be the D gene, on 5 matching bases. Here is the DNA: TGTGCCAGCAGCAAAGGACGGGGAAGTCACGAGCAGTACTTC. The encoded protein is CASSKGRGSHEQYF. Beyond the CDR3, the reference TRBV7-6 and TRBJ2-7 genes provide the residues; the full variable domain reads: GAGVSQSPRYKVTKRGQDVALRCDPISGHVSLYWYRQALGQGPEFLTYFNYEAQQDKSGLPNDRFSAERPEGSISTLTIQRTEQRDSAMYRCASSKGRGSHEQYFGPGTRLTVT.